Listed below are T cell receptor beta chains from one sample, sequenced in a study of blood T cells in healthy people across ages. A single record per CDR3 protein comes from TCRdb applying MiXCR to the 5' RACE reads. There are about 1.7 million distinct CDR3 sequences in the sample; 28% occur only once, and about 8% lies in the top ten. Sequenced material: blood. The receptor source for this set is a woman in her twenties or thirties in good health. CDR3s include the opening cysteine and the closing phenylalanine or tryptophan. A D gene is named only where the DNA matches it firmly. A clone size is listed for some rows: how often the clone was seen (once, few, many), or a class if it is expanded.

D: .
J: TRBJ2-4
V: TRBV28
size: many
CDR3: CASSSAEVAKNIQYF
DNA: TGTGCCAGCAGTTCCGCCGAGGTAGCCAAAAACATTCAGTACTTC

D: .
J: TRBJ2-2
V: TRBV27
size: few
CDR3: CASSSVGASVVFGELFF
DNA: TGTGCCAGCAGTTCGGTGGGGGCGTCCGTGGTATTCGGGGAGCTGTTTTTT

D: .
J: TRBJ2-7
V: TRBV7-9
size: .
CDR3: CASSLGGNYQYEQYF
DNA: TGTGCCAGCAGCTTAGGCGGAAACTACCAGTACGAGCAGTACTTC

D: .
J: TRBJ1-1
V: TRBV10-3
size: .
CDR3: CAISPRALLTEAFF
DNA: TGTGCCATCAGCCCGAGGGCCCTTCTGACTGAAGCTTTCTTT

D: .
J: TRBJ2-7
V: TRBV5-1
size: many
CDR3: CASSLDGGSTYEQYF
DNA: TGCGCCAGCAGCTTGGATGGGGGCTCAACCTACGAGCAGTACTTC

D: .
J: TRBJ2-7
V: TRBV29-1
size: few
CDR3: CSVGGGRVYEQYF
DNA: TGCAGCGTTGGTGGGGGCAGAGTCTACGAGCAGTACTTC

D: .
J: TRBJ1-3
V: TRBV29-1
size: .
CDR3: CSVVGAGNTIYF
DNA: TGCAGCGTTGTTGGAGCTGGAAACACCATATATTTT

D: .
J: TRBJ1-1
V: TRBV5-1
size: once
CDR3: CASRVSGVLNTEAFF
DNA: TGCGCCAGCAGGGTGAGCGGGGTGTTGAACACTGAAGCTTTCTTT

D: .
J: TRBJ2-7
V: TRBV6-1
size: many
CDR3: CASAAYEQYF
DNA: TGTGCCTCTGCCGCCTACGAGCAGTACTTC

D: .
J: TRBJ1-6
V: TRBV7-2
size: .
CDR3: CASSFWSDNSPLHF
DNA: TGTGCCAGCAGCTTCTGGTCGGACAATTCACCCCTCCACTTT

D: TRBD1
J: TRBJ1-5
V: TRBV27
size: few
CDR3: CASRETGFGNQPQHF
DNA: TGTGCCAGCAGGGAGACAGGGTTCGGCAATCAGCCCCAGCATTTT

D: .
J: TRBJ2-7
V: TRBV7-9
size: .
CDR3: CASSLTMHEQYF
DNA: TGTGCCAGCAGCTTGACTATGCATGAGCAGTACTTC

D: .
J: TRBJ2-5
V: TRBV25-1
size: many
CDR3: CASSETDRGPSQETQYF
DNA: TGTGCCAGCAGTGAGACTGACCGGGGCCCAAGCCAAGAGACCCAGTACTTC

D: TRBD1
J: TRBJ1-2
V: TRBV25-1
size: few
CDR3: CATSRDRVAGYTF
DNA: TGTGCCACCTCCCGGGACAGGGTTGCTGGCTACACCTTC

D: .
J: TRBJ1-4
V: TRBV20-1
size: .
CDR3: CSASFGGGLFF
DNA: TGCAGTGCTAGTTTCGGGGGCGGACTGTTTTTT

D: TRBD1
J: TRBJ2-7
V: TRBV20-1
size: .
CDR3: CSARDLTGGSYNEQYF
DNA: TGCAGTGCTAGAGATCTGACAGGGGGCTCCTACAATGAGCAGTACTTC

D: TRBD2
J: TRBJ2-1
V: TRBV12-3/TRBV12-4
size: .
CDR3: CASSLNGGYNEQFF
DNA: TGTGCCAGCAGTTTGAACGGGGGGTACAATGAGCAGTTCTTC

D: .
J: TRBJ2-2
V: TRBV5-1
size: few
CDR3: CASRGRTNTGELFF
DNA: TGCGCCAGCAGGGGTCGGACGAACACCGGGGAGCTGTTTTTT

D: TRBD1
J: TRBJ2-2
V: TRBV28
size: .
CDR3: CASSFRVQGAGELFF
DNA: TGTGCCAGCAGTTTTAGGGTACAGGGGGCCGGGGAGCTGTTTTTT

D: .
J: TRBJ1-3
V: TRBV12-3/TRBV12-4
size: .
CDR3: CASSFNGPGNTIYF
DNA: TGTGCCAGCAGTTTTAACGGCCCTGGAAACACCATATATTTT

D: .
J: TRBJ2-7
V: TRBV9
size: .
CDR3: CASSGKGSPSYEQYF
DNA: TGTGCCAGCAGCGGAAAGGGGTCCCCCTCCTACGAGCAGTACTTC

D: TRBD1
J: TRBJ1-1
V: TRBV10-3
size: few
CDR3: CAIRRTGENTEAFF
DNA: TGTGCCATCCGGAGGACAGGGGAGAACACTGAAGCTTTCTTT

D: .
J: TRBJ1-1
V: TRBV20-1
size: .
CDR3: CSASKGGTEAFF
DNA: TGCAGTGCTAGTAAGGGGGGAACTGAAGCTTTCTTT

D: .
J: TRBJ2-5
V: TRBV20-1
size: .
CDR3: CSGRGPVSSSGEQYF
DNA: TGCAGTGGGCGGGGGCCCGTGAGTAGTTCAGGGGAGCAGTACTTC

D: .
J: TRBJ1-4
V: TRBV20-1
size: many
CDR3: CSAKRRAALGEKLFF
DNA: TGCAGTGCTAAACGTCGCGCAGCCTTGGGGGAAAAACTGTTTTTT

D: TRBD2
J: TRBJ2-1
V: TRBV5-1
size: .
CDR3: CASSYSGTSGLANNEQFF
DNA: TGCGCCAGCAGCTACTCCGGGACTAGCGGGCTGGCCAACAATGAGCAGTTCTTC

D: .
J: TRBJ1-2
V: TRBV7-3
size: .
CDR3: CASSLTGGSGCTF
DNA: TGTGCCAGCAGCTTAACGGGGGGCAGTGGCTGCACCTTC

D: .
J: TRBJ2-5
V: TRBV20-1
size: .
CDR3: CSARRGVQEAQYF
DNA: TGCAGTGCCAGGCGTGGGGTTCAAGAGGCCCAGTACTTC

D: .
J: TRBJ1-1
V: TRBV11-2
size: few
CDR3: CASGKRAFNTEAFF
DNA: TGTGCCAGCGGCAAAAGAGCGTTCAACACTGAAGCTTTCTTT

D: .
J: TRBJ1-5
V: TRBV6-6
size: .
CDR3: CASSYFDQGGNQPQHF
DNA: TGTGCCAGCAGTTACTTTGATCAAGGGGGCAATCAGCCCCAGCATTTT

D: .
J: TRBJ1-6
V: TRBV12-3/TRBV12-4
size: .
CDR3: CASSFQVDSPLHF
DNA: TGTGCCAGCAGTTTCCAGGTCGACTCACCCCTCCACTTT

D: .
J: TRBJ1-5
V: TRBV6-1
size: .
CDR3: CASTLIGGPQHF
DNA: TGTGCCAGCACCTTAATCGGGGGGCCCCAGCATTTT

D: .
J: TRBJ1-6
V: TRBV5-6
size: few
CDR3: CASSVNQVDPGNSPLHF
DNA: TGTGCCAGCAGCGTGAACCAGGTAGACCCTGGGAATTCACCCCTCCACTTT

D: .
J: TRBJ1-2
V: TRBV5-1
size: many
CDR3: CASSFGAGDGYTF
DNA: TGCGCCAGCAGCTTCGGGGCAGGGGATGGCTACACCTTC

D: TRBD2
J: TRBJ2-3
V: TRBV4-1
size: few
CDR3: CASSQEPAGRIDTQYF
DNA: TGCGCCAGCAGCCAAGAGCCAGCGGGGCGGATAGATACGCAGTATTTT

D: TRBD1
J: TRBJ2-2
V: TRBV6-6
size: .
CDR3: CVSGTARPGELFF
DNA: TGTGTCTCGGGGACAGCGCGTCCCGGGGAGCTGTTTTTT

D: TRBD2
J: TRBJ2-3
V: TRBV19
size: .
CDR3: CASDSTSGGSDTQYF
DNA: TGTGCCAGTGACTCGACTAGCGGGGGGTCAGATACGCAGTATTTT

D: .
J: TRBJ1-1
V: TRBV3-1
size: once
CDR3: CASRGEGWAEAFF
DNA: TGTGCCAGCCGAGGGGAGGGTTGGGCTGAAGCTTTCTTT

D: .
J: TRBJ2-7
V: TRBV7-2
size: .
CDR3: CASRSREKGFEQYF
DNA: TGTGCCAGCAGAAGCCGGGAGAAAGGTTTCGAGCAGTACTTC

D: .
J: TRBJ2-7
V: TRBV29-1
size: .
CDR3: CSGRGGLLSTGEQYF
DNA: TGCAGCGGCCGAGGGGGACTTCTCTCTACGGGCGAGCAGTACTTC